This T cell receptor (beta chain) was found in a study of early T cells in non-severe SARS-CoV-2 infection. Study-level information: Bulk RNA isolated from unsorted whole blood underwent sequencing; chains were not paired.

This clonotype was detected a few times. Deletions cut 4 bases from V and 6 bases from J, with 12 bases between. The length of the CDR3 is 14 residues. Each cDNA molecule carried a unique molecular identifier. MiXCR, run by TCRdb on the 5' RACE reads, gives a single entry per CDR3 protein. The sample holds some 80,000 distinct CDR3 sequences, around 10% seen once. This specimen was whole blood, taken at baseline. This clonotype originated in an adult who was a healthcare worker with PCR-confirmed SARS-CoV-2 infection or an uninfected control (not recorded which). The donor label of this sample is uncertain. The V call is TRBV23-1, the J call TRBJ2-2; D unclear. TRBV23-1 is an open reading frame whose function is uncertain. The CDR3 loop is CASSRSHSPGELFF. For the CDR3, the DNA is TGCGCCAGCAGTCGGTCGCATAGCCCCGGGGAGCTGTTTTTT.